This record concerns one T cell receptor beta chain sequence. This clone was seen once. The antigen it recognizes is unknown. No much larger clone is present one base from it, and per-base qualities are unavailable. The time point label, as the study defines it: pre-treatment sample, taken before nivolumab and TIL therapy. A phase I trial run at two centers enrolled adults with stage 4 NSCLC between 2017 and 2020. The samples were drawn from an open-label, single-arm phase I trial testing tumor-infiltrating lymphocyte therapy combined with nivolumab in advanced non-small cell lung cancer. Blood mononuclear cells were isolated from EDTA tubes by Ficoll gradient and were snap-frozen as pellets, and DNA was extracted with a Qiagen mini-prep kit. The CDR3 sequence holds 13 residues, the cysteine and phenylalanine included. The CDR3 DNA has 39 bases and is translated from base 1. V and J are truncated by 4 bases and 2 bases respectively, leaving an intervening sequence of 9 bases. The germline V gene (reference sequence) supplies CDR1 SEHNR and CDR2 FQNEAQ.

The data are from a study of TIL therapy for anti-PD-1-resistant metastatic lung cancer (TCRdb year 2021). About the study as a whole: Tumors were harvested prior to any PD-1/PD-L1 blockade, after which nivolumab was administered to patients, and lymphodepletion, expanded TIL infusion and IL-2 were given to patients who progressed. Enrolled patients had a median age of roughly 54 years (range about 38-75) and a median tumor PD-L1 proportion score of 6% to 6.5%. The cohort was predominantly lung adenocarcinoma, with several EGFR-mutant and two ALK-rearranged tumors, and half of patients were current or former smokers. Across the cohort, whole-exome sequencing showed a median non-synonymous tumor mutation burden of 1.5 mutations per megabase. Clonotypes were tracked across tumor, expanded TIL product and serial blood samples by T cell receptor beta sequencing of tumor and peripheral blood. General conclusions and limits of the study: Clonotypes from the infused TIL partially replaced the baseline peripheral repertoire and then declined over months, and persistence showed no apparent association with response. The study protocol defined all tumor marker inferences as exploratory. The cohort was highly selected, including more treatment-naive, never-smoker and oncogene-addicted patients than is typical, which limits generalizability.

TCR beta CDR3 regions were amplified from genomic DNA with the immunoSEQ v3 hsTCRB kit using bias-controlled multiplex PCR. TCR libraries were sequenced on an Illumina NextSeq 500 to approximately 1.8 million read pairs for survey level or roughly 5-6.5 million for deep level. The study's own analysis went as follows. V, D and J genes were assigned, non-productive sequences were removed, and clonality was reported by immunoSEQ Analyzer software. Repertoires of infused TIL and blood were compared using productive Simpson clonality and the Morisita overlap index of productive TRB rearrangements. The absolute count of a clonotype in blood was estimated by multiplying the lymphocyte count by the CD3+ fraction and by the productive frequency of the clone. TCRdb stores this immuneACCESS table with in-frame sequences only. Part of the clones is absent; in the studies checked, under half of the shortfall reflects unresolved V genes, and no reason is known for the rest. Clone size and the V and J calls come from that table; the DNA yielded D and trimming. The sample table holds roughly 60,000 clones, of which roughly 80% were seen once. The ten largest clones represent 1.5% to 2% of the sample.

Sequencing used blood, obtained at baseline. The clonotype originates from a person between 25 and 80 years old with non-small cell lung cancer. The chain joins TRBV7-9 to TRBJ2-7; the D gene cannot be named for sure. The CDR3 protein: CASSYEIPYEQYF. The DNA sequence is TGTGCCAGCAGCTACGAGATCCCCTACGAGCAGTACTTC.